The 9 T cell receptor beta chains listed next were all sequenced from one sample in a study of T cells in Graves' hyperthyroidism and ophthalmopathy. It was RNA transcripts that yielded the amplified TCR beta CDR3 regions. TCR CDR3 regions were first amplified by RT-PCR with HTBI primers. MiXCR, applied by TCRdb to the multiplex PCR reads, yields one record per CDR3 protein. The sample records 550,000 to 800,000 distinct CDR3 sequences, about 18% being singletons. The sequenced sample was blood. Receptor source: a man aged 45-60 years with Graves' hyperthyroidism.

The gene calls are TRBV18 and TRBJ2-2; the match to TRBD1 covers 7 bases. The V gene's germline CDR1 is KGHSH and CDR2 LQKENI. The CDR3 runs 18 residues. With V trimmed by 3 bases and J by 1 base, 11 bases remained unmatched. In nucleotides, the CDR3 is TGTGCCAGCTCACCCCCAACAGGGGCGATGAGGAACACCGGGGAGCTGTTTTTT. It codes for CASSPPTGAMRNTGELFF.

This clonotype was recorded a few times. Lacking the conserved final phenylalanine or tryptophan, this CDR3 likely reflects a read error. This chain connects TRBV5-1 to TRBJ2-2; 10 nucleotides match TRBD2. CDR3 size: 16 residues. V was clipped by 3 bases and J by 6 bases; unmatched bases: 8. The V gene's germline CDR1 is SGHRS and CDR2 YFSETQ. The CDR3 reads CASSSEPSGRAGELFV. The DNA of the CDR3 is TGCGCCAGCAGCTCCGAGCCTAGCGGGAGAGCCGGGGAGCTGTTTGTT.

This clonotype was observed at least ten times. The rearrangement uses TRBV2 and TRBJ1-6; the D is unclear. Trimming cost V 1 base and J 7 bases, with 11 bases left between them. CDR3 size: 15 residues. Germline V lookup: CDR1 SNHLY, CDR2 FYNNEI. CDR3 sequence reads: CASSEGPPRNSPLHF. The CDR3 DNA follows: TGTGCCAGCAGTGAAGGCCCCCCTCGGAATTCACCCCTCCACTTT.

This clonotype has a single count. The V and J genes are TRBV30 and TRBJ1-2; D is undetermined. The CDR3 extends over 12 amino acids. Germline CDR1 GTSNPN, CDR2 SVGIG (reference sequence). The ends were cut back, 0 bases at V and 8 bases at J, with 10 bases in the middle. The CDR3 sequence is CAWSVAGFGYTF. In DNA form, the CDR3 reads TGTGCCTGGAGTGTCGCCGGGTTCGGCTACACCTTC.

With regard to this clonotype: A single base separates this from a much larger clone, so it may be a read error. This chain connects TRBV20-1 to TRBJ2-7, with 12 bases identical to TRBD2. V shed 5 bases and J 2 bases; nucleotides not matched to a gene: 4. The CDR3 is 14 amino acids. Germline values: CDR1 DFQATT, CDR2 SNEGSKA (reference sequence). CDR3 loop: CSAGRTSGTYEQYF. The DNA of the CDR3 is TGCAGTGCTGGACGGACTAGCGGGACCTACGAGCAGTACTTC.

The chain links TRBV30 to TRBJ2-2; 12 positions match TRBD1. This CDR3 has 16 residues. After removal of 4 bases from V and 4 bases from J, the junction contained 7 bases not matched to a gene. The germline CDR1 and CDR2 sequences are GTSNPN and SVGIG (reference sequence). This CDR3 reads CAWMTGQGAGTGELFF. The CDR3 DNA is TGTGCCTGGATGACGGGACAGGGGGCGGGCACCGGGGAGCTGTTTTTT.

This clonotype was detected many times. The chain combines TRBV7-3 with TRBJ1-1, with 10 bases matching TRBD1. The CDR3 sequence is 15 residues long. V shed 4 bases, J shed 4 bases, and the junction held 6 bases outside the gene matches. Germline V gives CDR1 SGHTA, CDR2 FQGTGA. This chain's CDR3 is CASSSTGGAGTEAFF. The CDR3 nucleotides are TGTGCCAGCAGCTCGACAGGGGGCGCGGGCACTGAAGCTTTCTTT.

This clonotype came up a few times. The rearrangement joins TRBV4-2 to TRBJ2-4; a weak D match, TRBD2 (6 bases). The CDR3 runs to 14 residues. Trimming shortened V by 4 bases and J by 8 bases, and 15 bases separated the two germline ends. Looked up from germline, CDR1 is LGHNA and CDR2 is YNFKEQ. CDR3 coding DNA: TGTGCCAGCAGCCTGGCGGGGAAGGAGGACATTCAGTACTTC. As protein: CASSLAGKEDIQYF.

A word on this clonotype: A read error is likely, as this CDR3 ends without the conserved phenylalanine or tryptophan. The DNA is left out, because the CDR3 cannot be placed on it with certainty; the CDR3 is given as TCRdb lists it. The chain links TRBV6-1 to TRBJ2-2; the table's D call of TRBD1 was not tested on the DNA. The CDR3 length equals 16 residues, ends included. CDR1 is MNHNS, CDR2 SASEGT, per germline. CDR3 sequence reads: CASSPIGTVNTGELFG.